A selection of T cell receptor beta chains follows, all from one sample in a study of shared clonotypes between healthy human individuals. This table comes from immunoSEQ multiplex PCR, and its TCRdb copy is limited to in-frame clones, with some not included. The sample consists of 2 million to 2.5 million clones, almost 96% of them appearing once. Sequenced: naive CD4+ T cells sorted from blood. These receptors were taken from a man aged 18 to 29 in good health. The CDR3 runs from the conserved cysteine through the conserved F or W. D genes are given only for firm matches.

DNA: TGTGCCAGCCGCGGGCAGAATAATGAAAAACTGTTTTTT
CDR3: CASRGQNNEKLFF
J: TRBJ1-4
V: TRBV2
D: -

DNA: TGTGCCAGCACCCACAGAAACCTTAACACCGGGGAGCTGTTTTTT
CDR3: CASTHRNLNTGELFF
J: TRBJ2-2
V: TRBV6-5
D: -

DNA: TGCAGTGCTAGAGATGACGAGCAGTACTTC
CDR3: CSARDDEQYF
J: TRBJ2-7
V: TRBV20-1
D: -

DNA: TGTGCCAGCCGCTTGAAGGGGGGGTCCACAGATACGCAGTATTTT
CDR3: CASRLKGGSTDTQYF
J: TRBJ2-3
V: TRBV11-2
D: -

DNA: TGTGCCATCAGTGGGGGACAGGTGGAGACCCAGTACTTC
CDR3: CAISGGQVETQYF
J: TRBJ2-5
V: TRBV10-3
D: TRBD1

DNA: TGTGCCAGCAGTGCGGGGACAAAGAACACCGGGGAGCTGTTTTTT
CDR3: CASSAGTKNTGELFF
J: TRBJ2-2
V: TRBV6-1
D: -

DNA: TGTGCCATCAGTGGGGCCAGGACAGGGGGAGAGACCCAGTACTTC
CDR3: CAISGARTGGETQYF
J: TRBJ2-5
V: TRBV10-3
D: TRBD1

DNA: TGTGCCAGCAGTTTCGGGACTAGCGGTGAGCAGTTCTTC
CDR3: CASSFGTSGEQFF
J: TRBJ2-1
V: TRBV27
D: TRBD2

DNA: TGTGCCAGCAGCTTTGACAGATCTGGGGCCAACGTCCTGACTTTC
CDR3: CASSFDRSGANVLTF
J: TRBJ2-6
V: TRBV7-2
D: -

DNA: TGCGCCAGCACGGGGGCCGAGGAGACCCAGTACTTC
CDR3: CASTGAEETQYF
J: TRBJ2-5
V: TRBV5-1
D: -

DNA: TGCGCCAGCAGCCAAGAGACTAGCGGCACAGATACGCAGTATTTT
CDR3: CASSQETSGTDTQYF
J: TRBJ2-3
V: TRBV4-3
D: TRBD2